The next 14 T cell receptor beta chains were all read from a single sample in a study of Ad26.COV2.S vaccination and SARS-CoV-2 variants. Treatment of the sample: roughly 18 received Ad26.COV2.S at low or high dose, single or two shots; about 5 received placebo; per-sample allocation not given. After the first vaccine or placebo injection, samples were drawn on day 63. The repertoire was sequenced with immunoSEQ multiplex PCR; TCRdb's copy has only in-frame clones and lacks some. The table records over 350,000 clones, approximately 91% of them present only once. The sequencing here drew on peripheral blood, taken in a trial of Ad26.COV2.S vaccine versus placebo. Receptors originate from a person between 18 and 65 years old who received the Ad26.COV2.S COVID-19 vaccine or a placebo.

The chain is built from TRBV7-9 and TRBJ2-7; the D gene could be TRBD1 or TRBD2 (5 bases each). The V and J ends lost 11 bases and 0 bases respectively, with 14 bases between them. Germline V gene lookup returns CDR1 SEHNR and CDR2 FQNEAQ (reference sequence). The CDR3 has 13 amino acids. The DNA for the CDR3 is TGTGCCCGGGGCCCTCTGGACTCCTACGAGCAGTACTTC. As protein: CARGPLDSYEQYF.

Only a few counts were recorded for this clone. The gene calls are TRBV7-6 and TRBJ2-2; 8 bases fit TRBD1. Germline V gives CDR1 SGHVS, CDR2 FNYEAQ. This CDR3 has 16 residues. J was trimmed by 8 bases and V by 6 bases; bases with no gene match: 14. The CDR3 reads CASSLDRTGCIGELFF. The CDR3, as DNA: TGTGCCAGCAGTCTAGACCGGACAGGGTGCATTGGGGAGCTGTTTTTT.

CDR3 DNA: TGTGCCAGCAGACGGGACAGCGGAAACACCATATATTTT. Amino acid sequence: CASRRDSGNTIYF. The chain carries TRBV12-3 or TRBV12-4 and TRBJ1-3; 7 bases map to TRBD1. J lost 4 bases, V lost 6 bases, and 3 bases had no gene match. CDR3 length equals 13 residues.

The chain uses TRBV25-1 and TRBJ2-7, with TRBD1 matching 8 bases. Germline CDR1 reads MGHDK; CDR2 reads SYGVNS. The CDR3 loop spans 14 amino acids. J gave up 2 bases and V 6 bases, and 6 bases lay outside the gene matches. This chain's CDR3 is CASRGTGSTYEQYF. CDR3 in DNA: TGTGCCAGCAGAGGGACAGGTTCCACCTACGAGCAGTACTTC.

V and J are TRBV6-4 and TRBJ1-4; TRBD1 aligns across 8 bases. With 3 bases clipped from V and 7 bases from J, the junction kept 10 bases outside the gene matches. In germline, CDR1 is MRHNA, CDR2 SNTAGT. The CDR3 consists of 16 residues. This CDR3 reads CASSEQPGQAIEKLFF. As DNA, the CDR3 is TGTGCCAGCAGTGAGCAACCGGGACAGGCGATTGAAAAACTGTTTTTT.

The rearrangement uses TRBV7-9 and TRBJ2-1; 11 bases agree with TRBD1. Trimming cost V 5 bases and J 9 bases; bases outside gene matches: 9. The CDR3 runs to 15 residues. CDR1 SEHNR and CDR2 FQNEAQ come from the germline V gene (reference sequence). The CDR3 loop is CASSRRDRGRFEQFF. In DNA form, the CDR3 reads TGTGCCAGCAGCCGTCGGGACAGGGGGAGGTTTGAGCAGTTCTTC.

The genes are TRBV12-3 or TRBV12-4 and TRBJ2-5; no clear D. V gave up 3 bases and J gave up 4 bases, with 6 bases separating them. The CDR3 covers 12 residues. The DNA for the CDR3 is TGTGCCAGCAGTTTCCAACGAGAGACCCAGTACTTC. Translation gives CASSFQRETQYF.

V is TRBV6-5 and J is TRBJ2-1, with D unclear. The germline V gene encodes CDR1 MNHEY and CDR2 SVGAGI. V shed 6 bases and J shed 7 bases, with 13 bases lying between them. The CDR3 spans 13 residues. The CDR3 coding sequence is TGTGCCAGCAGCCTCCTAGTAACTAATGAGCAGTTCTTC. It specifies CASSLLVTNEQFF.

This rearrangement joins TRBV7-9 to TRBJ1-1, with D maybe TRBD1 (5 bases). Trimming stripped 3 bases from V and 7 bases from J, with 15 bases between. CDR1 is SEHNR and CDR2 is FQNEAQ in the germline V gene (reference sequence). The length of the CDR3 is 14 residues. This CDR3 reads CASSFGGGIFEAFF. In nucleotides, the CDR3 is TGTGCCAGCAGCTTCGGGGGTGGCATCTTTGAAGCTTTCTTT. The full variable domain, rest sourced from reference TRBV7-9 and TRBJ1-1, is DTGVSQNPRHKITKRGQNVTFRCDPISEHNRLYWYRQTLGQGPEFLTYFQNEAQLEKSRLLSDRFSAERPKGSFSTLEIQRTEQGDSAMYLCASSFGGGIFEAFFGQGTRLTVV.

V and J are TRBV4-1 and TRBJ1-1; D is perhaps TRBD1 (6 bases). CDR1 and CDR2 (germline): MGHRA, YSYEKL. The CDR3 runs to 14 residues. V shed 4 bases and J shed 5 bases, with 14 bases lying between them. The DNA of the CDR3 is TGCGCCAGCAGCCGCTCGGGGGCTGAGACTGAAGCTTTCTTT. Amino acid sequence: CASSRSGAETEAFF.

This chain uses TRBV7-9 with TRBJ1-6, with unresolved D. V lost 1 base and J 0 bases, leaving 7 bases between the germline ends. The length of the CDR3 is 16 residues. Germline CDR1 reads SEHNR; CDR2 reads FQNEAQ (reference sequence). CDR3 sequence (DNA): TGTGCCAGCAGCTTAGAAAAAGGCTCCTATAATTCACCCCTCCACTTT. As protein: CASSLEKGSYNSPLHF.

CDR3 coding DNA: TGTGCCAGCGGGATAGCGGGGGGAAACAATGAGCAGTTCTTC. This sequence encodes CASGIAGGNNEQFF. The chain carries TRBV7-2 and TRBJ2-1; 10 nucleotides match TRBD2. The CDR3 is made up of 14 amino acids. After removal of 8 bases from V and 5 bases from J, the junction contained 6 bases not matched to a gene. CDR1 is SGHTA and CDR2 is FQGNSA in the germline V gene.

The chain has TRBV7-8 and TRBJ1-5, with D uncertain. Trimming stripped 1 base from V and 2 bases from J, with 9 bases between. The CDR3 extends over 15 amino acids. The germline gives CDR1 SGHVS, CDR2 FQNEAQ. CDR3 sequence (DNA): TGTGCCAGCAGCTTAGAATCGGGCCGCAATCAGCCCCAGCATTTT. Translating it yields CASSLESGRNQPQHF. Full variable domain (rest looked up from reference TRBV7-8 and TRBJ1-5): GAGVSQSPRYKVAKRGQDVALRCDPISGHVSLFWYQQALGQGPEFLTYFQNEAQLDKSGLPSDRFFAERPEGSVSTLKIQRTQQEDSAVYLCASSLESGRNQPQHFGDGTRLSIL.

V is TRBV7-9 and J is TRBJ1-2; 7 nucleotides line up with TRBD1. The CDR3 extends over 17 amino acids. Germline lookup yields CDR1 SEHNR and CDR2 FQNEAQ (reference sequence). J lost 4 bases, V lost 5 bases, and 16 bases had no gene match. The CDR3 spells CASSTYTGTDSFYGYTF. The CDR3 DNA is TGTGCCAGCAGCACCTACACCGGGACAGATTCATTCTATGGCTACACCTTC.